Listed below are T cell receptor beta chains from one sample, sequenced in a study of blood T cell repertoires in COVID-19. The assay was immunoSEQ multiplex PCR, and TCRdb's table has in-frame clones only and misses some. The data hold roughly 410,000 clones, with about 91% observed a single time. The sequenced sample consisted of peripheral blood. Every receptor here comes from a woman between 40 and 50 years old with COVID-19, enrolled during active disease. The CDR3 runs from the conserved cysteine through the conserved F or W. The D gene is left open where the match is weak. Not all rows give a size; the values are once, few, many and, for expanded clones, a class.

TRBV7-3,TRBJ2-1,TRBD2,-,CASSLSSGGPYNEQFF,TGTGCCAGCAGCTTATCTAGCGGGGGCCCGTACAATGAGCAGTTCTTC
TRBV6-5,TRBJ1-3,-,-,CASSYSTLGDTIYF,TGTGCCAGCAGTTACTCGACTTTGGGAGACACCATATATTTT
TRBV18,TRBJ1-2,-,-,CASSPTQGAYDGYTF,TGTGCCAGCTCACCGACTCAAGGGGCTTACGATGGCTACACCTTC
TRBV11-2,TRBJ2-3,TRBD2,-,CASSLSSGGDDTQYF,TGTGCCAGCAGCTTATCGTCGGGGGGAGACGATACGCAGTATTTT
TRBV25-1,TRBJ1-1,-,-,CASSPGGTEAFF,TGTGCCAGCTCCCCGGGAGGCACTGAAGCTTTCTTT
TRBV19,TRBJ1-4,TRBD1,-,CASTPGQFLNEKLFF,TGTGCCAGTACTCCGGGACAGTTTCTTAATGAAAAACTGTTTTTT
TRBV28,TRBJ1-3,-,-,CASSAQNPENTIYF,TGTGCCAGCAGTGCACAGAACCCCGAAAACACCATATATTTT
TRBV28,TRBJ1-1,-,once,CASSLSVGGPEAFF,TGTGCCAGCAGTTTGTCCGTCGGGGGTCCTGAAGCTTTCTTT
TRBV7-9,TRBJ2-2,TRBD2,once,CASSLLPSGRTGELFF,TGTGCCAGCAGCTTACTTCCTAGCGGGAGAACCGGGGAGCTGTTTTTT
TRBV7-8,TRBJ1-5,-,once,CASSISRQTRNQPQHF,TGTGCCAGCAGCATTAGTCGACAGACACGCAATCAGCCCCAGCATTTT
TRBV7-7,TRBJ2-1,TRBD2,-,CASSPGLAGGPNEQFF,TGTGCTAGCAGCCCGGGACTAGCGGGGGGGCCCAATGAGCAGTTCTTC
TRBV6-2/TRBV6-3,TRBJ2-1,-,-,CASSWAEPNEQFF,TGTGCCAGCAGTTGGGCAGAGCCAAATGAGCAGTTCTTC
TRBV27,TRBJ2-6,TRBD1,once,CASSRGTGTGANVLTF,TGTGCCAGCAGCCGCGGGACAGGGACTGGGGCCAACGTCCTGACTTTC
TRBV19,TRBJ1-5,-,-,CASSISGSEWDSNQPQHF,TGTGCCAGTAGTATAAGCGGGTCCGAATGGGATAGCAATCAGCCCCAGCATTTT
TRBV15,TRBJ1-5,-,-,CATSRVYRDQPQHF,TGTGCCACCAGCAGAGTTTACAGGGATCAGCCCCAGCATTTT
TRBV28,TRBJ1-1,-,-,CASSSLRAFF,TGTGCCAGCAGTTCGCTAAGAGCTTTCTTT